A single sample gave rise to the 20 T cell receptor beta chains below, sequenced in a study of graft-versus-host responses after intestinal transplantation (dated by TCRdb to 2020 to 2023). Library preparation used the immunoSEQ multiplex PCR assay. TCRdb mirrors the immuneACCESS table, restricted to in-frame sequences. Some clones are absent from its copies; in checked studies, under half trace to an unresolved V gene, and the reason for the others is unknown. Counted in this sample were more than 9,500 clones; under 45% of them appeared once. The leading ten clones occupy about 3.4% of the sample. What the time point label conveys for this sample: cells obtained before transplantation from donor or recipient. In the mixed lymphocyte reactions, approximately 200,000 CFSE-labeled pre-transplant responders were plated with approximately 200,000 irradiated violet-dye-labeled stimulators and cultured for approximately six days.

The material sequenced was alloreactive CD8+ T cells from a mixed lymphocyte reaction culture, taken before intestinal transplant. Taken with the paper, the label for cell subset or site translates to: CFSE-low proliferating T cells sorted from roughly six-day pre-transplant mixed lymphocyte reaction (GvH or HvG direction). The receptors derive from a human patient who received an intestinal transplant.

The chain links TRBV7-2 to TRBJ2-7; TRBD2 matches at 12 bases. Germline CDR1 is SGHTA and CDR2 is FQGNSA. CDR3 length: 17 amino acids. V shed 5 bases and J 2 bases; nucleotides not matched to a gene: 10. CDR3 sequence: CASSQPQTSGGPYEQYF. CDR3 coding DNA: TGTGCCAGCAGCCAGCCCCAGACTAGCGGGGGACCCTACGAGCAGTACTTC.

This clone turned up a few times. The V and J genes are TRBV4-1 and TRBJ2-5, with D perhaps TRBD1 (6 bases). The CDR3 is 14 amino acids. Trimming cost V 1 base and J 10 bases, with 16 bases left between them. Per germline, CDR1 MGHRA and CDR2 YSYEKL. This CDR3 reads CASSQAGQILGQYF. DNA for the CDR3: TGCGCCAGCAGCCAAGCCGGACAGATATTGGGCCAGTACTTC.

The gene calls are TRBV6-8 and TRBJ1-2; maybe TRBD1 (6 bases). The V and J ends lost 6 bases and 4 bases respectively, with 18 bases between them. The CDR3 loop spans 15 amino acids. Germline V CDR1 and CDR2: MNHGY, SAAAGT. In DNA, the CDR3 is TGTGCCAGCAGAAACACACCGCGGGGGCCCTATGGCTACACCTTC. This sequence encodes CASRNTPRGPYGYTF.

The V and J genes are TRBV28 and TRBJ2-7; D is uncertain. Per germline, CDR1 MDHEN and CDR2 SYDVKM. This CDR3 spans 12 amino acids. Deletions cut 3 bases from V and 3 bases from J, with 6 bases between. CDR3 loop: CASSLGFYEQYF. CDR3 bases: TGTGCCAGCAGTTTGGGATTCTACGAGCAGTACTTC.

V is TRBV28 and J is TRBJ2-1; 9 bases are a match to TRBD2. Germline loops: CDR1 MDHEN, CDR2 SYDVKM. The CDR3 has 15 residues. V dropped 1 base and J dropped 5; count of bases not matched to a gene: 3. Here the CDR3 DNA reads TGTGCCAGCAGTTTATTCCAGCGGGAGGACAATGAGCAGTTCTTC. Translating it yields CASSLFQREDNEQFF.

The table lists this clone with a few counts. The chain recombines TRBV20-1 with TRBJ1-2; D uncertain. The CDR3 extends over 9 amino acids. Germline values: CDR1 DFQATT, CDR2 SNEGSKA (reference sequence). With 6 bases removed from V and 8 bases from J, the gap between germline ends came to 7 bases. The CDR3 coding sequence is TGCAGTGCCTTAGGGGGCTACACCTTC. Encoded protein: CSALGGYTF.

This clone has a handful of counts. The V call is TRBV6-1, the J call TRBJ2-7; tentatively, D is TRBD2 (5 bases). With 3 bases removed from V and 5 bases from J, the gap between germline ends came to 17 bases. This CDR3 spans 15 amino acids. From germline, CDR1 is MNHNS and CDR2 SASEGT. The CDR3 DNA reads TGTGCCAGCAGTGACCTAGGACTCCTTCTCGACGAGCAGTACTTC. The encoded protein is CASSDLGLLLDEQYF.

This sequence joins TRBV11-2 and TRBJ2-1, with D unresolved. The CDR3 extends over 12 amino acids. Trimming took 2 bases from V and 7 from J, leaving 6 bases between them. Per germline, CDR1 SGHAT and CDR2 FQNNGV. CDR3 coding DNA: TGTGCCAGCAGCTTACAGGATAATGAGCAGTTCTTC. Its protein is CASSLQDNEQFF.

There are a few counts of this clone. The chain joins TRBV6-8 to TRBJ1-2, with a possible D match to TRBD1 (5 bases). The germline V and J ends were trimmed by 2 bases and 8 bases, with 15 bases remaining between them. CDR3 length: 14 residues. Germline V gives CDR1 MNHGY, CDR2 SAAAGT. The chain's CDR3 is CASSYVAGTSGYTF. CDR3 sequence (DNA): TGTGCCAGCAGTTACGTTGCCGGGACTTCGGGCTACACCTTC.

J is TRBJ1-5 and V is TRBV6-4, with D unresolved. The CDR3 has 13 residues. Germline-derived CDR1 and CDR2 are MRHNA and SNTAGT. V was clipped by 9 bases and J by 5 bases, with 14 bases between them. This chain's CDR3 is CASLWYSDQPQHF. The CDR3 DNA reads TGTGCCAGTCTCTGGTATTCGGATCAGCCCCAGCATTTT.

The V gene is TRBV7-2, the J gene TRBJ1-5; tentative D call: TRBD1 (6 bases). The CDR3 is 16 residues long. V was trimmed by 6 bases and J by 0 bases, leaving 15 bases between them. Germline V gene lookup returns CDR1 SGHTA and CDR2 FQGNSA. The CDR3 reads CASRPAGTFSNQPQHF. The CDR3 coding sequence is TGTGCCAGCAGGCCCGCCGGGACATTTAGCAATCAGCCCCAGCATTTT.

V and J are TRBV6-1 and TRBJ2-7; 7 nucleotides match TRBD1. CDR3 size: 12 residues. Losses at the gene ends were 6 bases for V and 2 bases for J; bases not matched to a gene: 1. Germline V gene sequence: CDR1 MNHNS, CDR2 SASEGT. The CDR3 coding sequence is TGTGCCAGCAGGGACAGGACCTACGAGCAGTACTTC. Translating it yields CASRDRTYEQYF.

The chain carries TRBV30 and TRBJ2-7, with unresolved D. Between the trimmed V and J ends, which lost 3 bases and 2 bases, there was a span of 14 bases. Germline-derived CDR1 and CDR2 are GTSNPN and SVGIG (reference sequence). This CDR3 is built from 14 residues. The CDR3 loop is CAWRYGRSPYEQYF. As DNA, the CDR3 is TGTGCCTGGAGATATGGGCGAAGCCCCTACGAGCAGTACTTC.

This clone is medium-sized within its sample. V usage is TRBV28 and J usage is TRBJ1-2; TRBD1 agrees at 10 bases. The junction had 5 bases not matched to a gene; V was cut back by 5 bases and J by 5 bases. CDR3 length: 14 residues. Germline assignment: CDR1 MDHEN and CDR2 SYDVKM. CDR3 bases: TGTGCCAGCAGTCTGACAGGGGGCGCGTATGGCTACACCTTC. It codes for CASSLTGGAYGYTF.

In DNA, the CDR3 is TGTGCCAGCAGCTCCTGCGGGAGGGCCTACGAGCAGTACTTC. Its protein product is CASSSCGRAYEQYF. This chain joins TRBV7-9 and TRBJ2-7; the match to TRBD2 covers 9 bases. Germline V gene sequence: CDR1 SEHNR, CDR2 FQNEAQ (reference sequence). V shed 4 bases and J 2 bases; nucleotides not matched to a gene: 3. This CDR3 has 14 amino acids.

The table lists this clone with a few counts. The chain joins TRBV5-3 to TRBJ1-2, with D perhaps matching TRBD1 (5 bases). TRBV5-3 is reported as an ORF; its role is uncertain. V dropped 8 bases and J dropped 6 bases, with 20 bases sitting between them. This CDR3 has 14 residues. The CDR3 DNA follows: TGTGCCAGCAGCCAGGCCGGGGGGAACAATGGCTACACCTTC. Residues: CASSQAGGNNGYTF.

This clone showed up just a few times. Being one base from a much bigger clone, this may be a read error. V gene TRBV5-2 combines with J gene TRBJ1-5; TRBD1, the D gene given by the table, was not confirmed from the DNA. TRBV5-2 is a pseudogene locus. The CDR3 totals 15 residues. The CDR3 region has the DNA TGTGCCAGCAGCCAGATACACAATAGCAATCAGCCCCAGCATTTT. Encoded protein: CASSQIHNSNQPQHF.

Remarks on this clone: The CDR3 ends on some other residue instead of the conserved phenylalanine or tryptophan, so this is likely a read error. The V gene is TRBV27, the J gene TRBJ1-2; no definite D call. The CDR3 is made up of 14 amino acids. Germline CDR1 reads MNHEY; CDR2 reads SMNVEV (reference sequence). In DNA form, the CDR3 reads TGTACCAGCAGTTTGGTGCCCCATGATTATGGCTACACCCTC. Amino acid sequence: CTSSLVPHDYGYTL.

By sample fraction, this clone is medium-sized (0.01 to 0.1%). The chain uses TRBV9 and TRBJ1-1; D is undetermined. CDR1 SGDLS and CDR2 YYNGEE come from the germline V gene. V lost 3 bases to trimming and J lost 6 bases, with 9 bases between them. CDR3 size: 12 residues. The CDR3 region is CASSEISSEAFF. DNA for the CDR3: TGTGCCAGCAGCGAGATCTCGTCTGAAGCTTTCTTT.

The CDR3 region is CASSNPISRNTEAFF. The CDR3 nucleotides are TGTGCCAGCTCCAACCCAATAAGTAGGAACACTGAAGCTTTCTTT. The rearrangement links TRBV18 to TRBJ1-1; no clear D gene. V was clipped by 6 bases and J by 1 base, with 15 bases between them. There are 15 residues in the CDR3. Germline values: CDR1 KGHSH, CDR2 LQKENI.